The rows below give T cell receptor beta chains drawn from one sample of a study of OX40 agonist ivuxolimab in advanced cancers. Repertoires were generated with immunoSEQ multiplex PCR, while TCRdb's copy carries only in-frame clones and drops some. This sample carries 75,000 to 95,000 clones, 85% of them seen once, and the ten largest clones take less than 4%. The material sequenced was CD4+ or CD8+ T cells sorted from blood, taken in a trial of the OX40 agonist ivuxolimab. Receptor source: an adult with an advanced solid tumor such as melanoma, head and neck, liver or kidney cancer. Each CDR3 is given with its conserved first and last residue. D genes are given only for firm matches. Clone size is given for some rows only: seen once, a few or many times, or a class if the clone is expanded.

TRBV27	TRBD1	TRBJ2-3	-	TGTGCCAGCAGTCGACAGGGAATTTGGGCAGATACGCAGTATTTT	CASSRQGIWADTQYF
TRBV7-2	TRBD1	TRBJ2-6	-	TGTGCCAGCAGCCCGACAGGGACCGGGGCCAACGTCCTGACTTTC	CASSPTGTGANVLTF
TRBV6-4	-	TRBJ1-2	-	TGTGCCAGCAGTGACTCGCATAAGGCTAACTATGGCTACACCTTC	CASSDSHKANYGYTF
TRBV18	-	TRBJ2-5	few	TGTGCCAGCTCACCCGGTCTGAATGGGGAGACCCAGTACTTC	CASSPGLNGETQYF
TRBV30	-	TRBJ1-5	-	TGTGCCTGGAGTTTGACGAATCAGCCCCAGCATTTT	CAWSLTNQPQHF
TRBV4-3	TRBD2	TRBJ2-1	once	TGCGCCAGCAGCCAAGTGATAACTAGCGGGGGTTTTGGCAATGAGCAGTTCTTC	CASSQVITSGGFGNEQFF
TRBV7-9	-	TRBJ2-2	few	TGTGCCAGCATCCGGGACAAAGGCACCGGGGAGCTGTTTTTT	CASIRDKGTGELFF
TRBV19	-	TRBJ2-1	-	TGTGCCAGTGGATCAACCTACAATGAGCAGTTCTTC	CASGSTYNEQFF
TRBV5-1	-	TRBJ2-3	-	TGCGCCAGCAGCTGGGGGTTTGTCACAGATACGCAGTATTTT	CASSWGFVTDTQYF
TRBV12-5	TRBD1	TRBJ1-5	-	TGTGCTAGTGGTTTGGGACAGGGTAGACAGCCCCAGCATTTT	CASGLGQGRQPQHF
TRBV30	-	TRBJ2-7	-	TGTGCCTGGAGTCCCCCTCGACGCTACGAGCAGTACTTC	CAWSPPRRYEQYF
TRBV4-3	-	TRBJ2-1	-	TGCGCCAGCAGCCATGGGGCAGCTGGCAATGAGCAGTTCTTC	CASSHGAAGNEQFF
TRBV4-2	TRBD2	TRBJ2-1	-	TGTGCCAGCAGCCCCGTGACTAGCGGGAGGGCCACTTACAATGAGCAGTTCTTC	CASSPVTSGRATYNEQFF
TRBV6-5	-	TRBJ1-5	-	TGTGCCAGCAGGCCATCGACGGGACGCCAGCATTTT	CASRPSTGRQHF
TRBV30	-	TRBJ2-7	-	TGTGCCTGGAGTAGGGGGAACTCACCTGCAGCCTACGAGCAGTACTTC	CAWSRGNSPAAYEQYF
TRBV6-6	-	TRBJ1-1	once	TGTGCCAGCACCCCTGGAATGCAGGGCACTGAAGCTTTCTTT	CASTPGMQGTEAFF
TRBV7-2	TRBD2	TRBJ2-3	-	TGTGCCAGCAGCTTTAATTGGGGACTAGACACAGATACGCAGTATTTT	CASSFNWGLDTDTQYF
TRBV19	-	TRBJ2-6	few	TGTGCCAGTAGTATGATGAGCTCTGGGGCCAACGTCCTGACTTTC	CASSMMSSGANVLTF
TRBV5-1	-	TRBJ2-5	-	TGCGCCAGCAGGGGGGCCCTGGGGGAGACCCAGTACTTC	CASRGALGETQYF
TRBV11-3	-	TRBJ2-3	-	TGTGCCAGCAGGAAAGCTACGGGGGATACGCAGTATTTT	CASRKATGDTQYF
TRBV18	-	TRBJ1-5	-	TGTGCCAGCTCACCCTCGGGGGGCTACAATCAGCCCCAGCATTTT	CASSPSGGYNQPQHF
TRBV7-2	-	TRBJ1-5	few	TGTGCCAGCAGCTTAAAGAGCAATCAGCCCCAGCATTTT	CASSLKSNQPQHF
TRBV11-2	-	TRBJ1-1	-	TGTGCCAGCACCCCGGGAGGGAAGGACGCTGAAGCTTTCTTT	CASTPGGKDAEAFF
TRBV5-8	-	TRBJ1-1	-	TGTGCCAGCAGCTTGGTTTGGGGGGGGAGCACTGAAGCTTTCTTT	CASSLVWGGSTEAFF
TRBV6-6	-	TRBJ2-7	-	TGTGCCAGCAGCCGACCAGCCACCGTAACCTACGAGCAGTACTTC	CASSRPATVTYEQYF
TRBV5-1	TRBD1	TRBJ1-2	-	TGCGCCAGCAGCTTTGGGGACAGGGGACCTAACTATGGCTACACCTTC	CASSFGDRGPNYGYTF
TRBV9	TRBD1	TRBJ1-4	-	TGTGCCAGCAGCGGGCATGGGACAGGGGGGGCTAATGAAAAACTGTTTTTT	CASSGHGTGGANEKLFF
TRBV18	TRBD1	TRBJ1-5	-	TGTGCCAGCTCACCGCCCTTGGGACAGGGAGGACAGCCCCAGCATTTT	CASSPPLGQGGQPQHF
TRBV7-2	-	TRBJ1-2	-	TGTGCCAGCAGCTTAGATCCGTCTGGTATCTATGGCTACACCTTC	CASSLDPSGIYGYTF
TRBV5-8	TRBD2	TRBJ2-2	-	TGTGCCAGCAGCTCGTACGGACTAGCGGGAGACGGGGAGCTGTTTTTT	CASSSYGLAGDGELFF
TRBV5-6	-	TRBJ1-1	once	TGTGCCAGCAGCTTGGGGTGGTCCGCCCCCGGGGCTTTCTTT	CASSLGWSAPGAFF
TRBV11-1	TRBD1	TRBJ1-2	-	TGTGCCAGCAGCACAGGGGGCGGAGGGGGCTACACCTTC	CASSTGGGGGYTF
TRBV28	-	TRBJ1-2	-	TGTGCCAGCAGATTTTCACATGGCTACACCTTC	CASRFSHGYTF
TRBV15	-	TRBJ2-5	-	TGTGCCACCAGCAGACCCCTTAAGGGGACCCAGTACTTC	CATSRPLKGTQYF
TRBV7-3	-	TRBJ2-1	-	TGTGCCAGCAGCTTACAGGGGGGCTCCTACAATGAGCAGTTCTTC	CASSLQGGSYNEQFF